The rows below give T cell receptor beta chains drawn from one sample of a study of T cells in tumors after PD-1 blockade. Method: immunoSEQ multiplex PCR; TCRdb's copy keeps in-frame clones and lacks some. The data show just under 65,000 clones, less than 85% seen once. This material consisted of PBMCs, taken after anti-PD-1 treatment. The receptors were sampled from a human donor with basal cell carcinoma. Each CDR3 is given with its conserved first and last residue. D genes are given only for firm matches. Some rows have no size entry. The others give once, few or many, or a class for an expanded clone.

v_gene: TRBV5-1; j_gene: TRBJ1-6; d_gene: TRBD1; abundance: -; CDR3nt: TGCGCCAGCAGCGCGGGACAGGTTAATTCACCCCTCCACTTT; CDR3aa: CASSAGQVNSPLHF
v_gene: TRBV5-1; j_gene: TRBJ2-7; d_gene: -; abundance: -; CDR3nt: TGCGCCAGCAGCTTTTTTACAGGTTCCGAGCAGTACTTC; CDR3aa: CASSFFTGSEQYF
v_gene: TRBV6-2/TRBV6-3; j_gene: TRBJ2-6; d_gene: -; abundance: -; CDR3nt: TGTGCCAGCAGCCCCCGGACGGCTGGGGCCAACGTCCTGACTTTC; CDR3aa: CASSPRTAGANVLTF
v_gene: TRBV9; j_gene: TRBJ2-3; d_gene: TRBD2; abundance: -; CDR3nt: TGTGCCAGCAGCGTCCGATCAGGACTAGCGGGGGGGACAGATACGCAGTATTTT; CDR3aa: CASSVRSGLAGGTDTQYF
v_gene: TRBV13; j_gene: TRBJ1-3; d_gene: TRBD1; abundance: -; CDR3nt: TGTGCCAGCAGCCCCACACGGGACAGGGCTGGAAACACCATATATTTT; CDR3aa: CASSPTRDRAGNTIYF
v_gene: TRBV5-6; j_gene: TRBJ2-5; d_gene: TRBD2; abundance: few; CDR3nt: TGTGCCAGCAGCCCCGATTGGGGACTAGCGGGGGGCCAAGAGACCCAGTACTTC; CDR3aa: CASSPDWGLAGGQETQYF
v_gene: TRBV29-1; j_gene: TRBJ1-1; d_gene: -; abundance: -; CDR3nt: TGCAGCGTTGAAGACAGGGGCGATGAAGCTTTCTTT; CDR3aa: CSVEDRGDEAFF
v_gene: TRBV7-2; j_gene: TRBJ1-1; d_gene: TRBD1; abundance: -; CDR3nt: TGTGCCAGCAGCTTAGCCCCACAGGGGGCGAAAAGTCGCACTGAAGCTTTCTTT; CDR3aa: CASSLAPQGAKSRTEAFF
v_gene: TRBV5-5; j_gene: TRBJ2-3; d_gene: -; abundance: few; CDR3nt: TGTGCCAGCAGCCCGGGGGGCAGCACAGATACGCAGTATTTT; CDR3aa: CASSPGGSTDTQYF
v_gene: TRBV5-6; j_gene: TRBJ1-5; d_gene: -; abundance: once; CDR3nt: TGTGCCAGCAGCTTCGGACGACTGACCAATCAGCCCCAGCATTTT; CDR3aa: CASSFGRLTNQPQHF
v_gene: TRBV7-9; j_gene: TRBJ2-3; d_gene: TRBD1; abundance: -; CDR3nt: TGTGCCAGCAGCTTACGGGCCAGGACAGGGTTGACAGATACGCAGTATTTT; CDR3aa: CASSLRARTGLTDTQYF
v_gene: TRBV4-1; j_gene: TRBJ2-7; d_gene: -; abundance: -; CDR3nt: TGCGCCAGCAGCCCAGCGTTTGGAACCTACGAGCAGTACTTC; CDR3aa: CASSPAFGTYEQYF
v_gene: TRBV28; j_gene: TRBJ1-3; d_gene: -; abundance: -; CDR3nt: TGTGCCAGCAGTCCCCGGGGCTCTGGAAACACCATATATTTT; CDR3aa: CASSPRGSGNTIYF
v_gene: TRBV7-2; j_gene: TRBJ2-2; d_gene: -; abundance: -; CDR3nt: TGTGCCAGCAGCTTCACAGCCAACACCGGGGAGCTGTTTTTT; CDR3aa: CASSFTANTGELFF
v_gene: TRBV5-4; j_gene: TRBJ2-7; d_gene: TRBD2; abundance: -; CDR3nt: TGTGCCAGCAGCTTGAAACTAGCGGGGGAAGAGCAGTACTTC; CDR3aa: CASSLKLAGEEQYF
v_gene: TRBV12-3/TRBV12-4; j_gene: TRBJ2-2; d_gene: -; abundance: -; CDR3nt: TGTGCCAGCAGTTTAAGGGGCCTTACAGAGCTGTTTTTT; CDR3aa: CASSLRGLTELFF
v_gene: TRBV14; j_gene: TRBJ2-2; d_gene: -; abundance: -; CDR3nt: TGTGCCAGCAGCCAACGCAGGGCGAACACCGGGGAGCTGTTTTTT; CDR3aa: CASSQRRANTGELFF
v_gene: TRBV14; j_gene: TRBJ1-6; d_gene: -; abundance: -; CDR3nt: TGTGCCAGCAGCCAAGTAGCTAAGATAGATGGCTATAATTCACCCCTCCACTTT; CDR3aa: CASSQVAKIDGYNSPLHF
v_gene: TRBV10-3; j_gene: TRBJ2-7; d_gene: TRBD1; abundance: -; CDR3nt: TGTGCCATCACCTCCCGTCTTGACAGGGGCGAGCAGTACTTC; CDR3aa: CAITSRLDRGEQYF
v_gene: TRBV25-1; j_gene: TRBJ2-2; d_gene: TRBD1; abundance: -; CDR3nt: TGTGCCAGCAAGCAGGGGGCGTTCGGGGAGCTGTTTTTT; CDR3aa: CASKQGAFGELFF
v_gene: TRBV18; j_gene: TRBJ1-3; d_gene: -; abundance: -; CDR3nt: TGTGTCAGCTCACCACCGTTACAGATGGACACCATATATTTT; CDR3aa: CVSSPPLQMDTIYF
v_gene: TRBV19; j_gene: TRBJ1-2; d_gene: -; abundance: -; CDR3nt: TGTGCCAGTAGCGATATAACAGAAGACTATGGCTACACCTTC; CDR3aa: CASSDITEDYGYTF
v_gene: TRBV30; j_gene: TRBJ2-4; d_gene: TRBD2; abundance: -; CDR3nt: TGTGCCTGGAACCCGGGACTAGCGGGGGGAACCAAAAACATTCAGTACTTC; CDR3aa: CAWNPGLAGGTKNIQYF
v_gene: TRBV10-3; j_gene: TRBJ2-1; d_gene: TRBD1; abundance: -; CDR3nt: TGTGCCATCAGGAAAACCTCCGGGACAGGGTCCTACAATGAGCAGTTCTTC; CDR3aa: CAIRKTSGTGSYNEQFF
v_gene: TRBV11-3; j_gene: TRBJ2-7; d_gene: -; abundance: once; CDR3nt: TGTGCCAGCAGCTTACGGGGGGACACTTACGAGCAGTACTTC; CDR3aa: CASSLRGDTYEQYF
v_gene: TRBV28; j_gene: TRBJ2-4; d_gene: -; abundance: -; CDR3nt: -; CDR3aa: CASTFGSEGGAKNIQYF
v_gene: TRBV7-9; j_gene: TRBJ2-7; d_gene: TRBD2; abundance: -; CDR3nt: TGTGCCAGCAGTCGGGGACTATCCCTTTCCTACGAGCAGTACTTC; CDR3aa: CASSRGLSLSYEQYF
v_gene: TRBV6-2/TRBV6-3; j_gene: TRBJ1-5; d_gene: -; abundance: few; CDR3nt: TGTGCCAGCAGCCCCGTTGGCCTTAGCAATCAGCCCCAGCATTTT; CDR3aa: CASSPVGLSNQPQHF
v_gene: TRBV5-4; j_gene: TRBJ1-2; d_gene: -; abundance: once; CDR3nt: TGTGCCAGCAGCTTGCTTGCGGGGTTCTACACCTTC; CDR3aa: CASSLLAGFYTF
v_gene: TRBV7-2; j_gene: TRBJ2-3; d_gene: TRBD2; abundance: -; CDR3nt: TGTGCCAGCAGCGCGAGACTAGCTAGCACAGATACGCAGTATTTT; CDR3aa: CASSARLASTDTQYF
v_gene: TRBV11-3; j_gene: TRBJ1-1; d_gene: -; abundance: few; CDR3nt: TGTGCCAGCAGCTTGGGGGAAAAGACTGAAGCTTTCTTT; CDR3aa: CASSLGEKTEAFF
v_gene: TRBV5-1; j_gene: TRBJ2-2; d_gene: -; abundance: -; CDR3nt: TGCGCCAGCAGCTTGGACGGAAACACCGGGGAGCTGTTTTTT; CDR3aa: CASSLDGNTGELFF
v_gene: TRBV27; j_gene: TRBJ2-5; d_gene: -; abundance: few; CDR3nt: TGTGCCAGCAGTTTCCGGGGGGCAAAGCTAAGGGAAGAGACCCAGTACTTC; CDR3aa: CASSFRGAKLREETQYF
v_gene: TRBV4-1; j_gene: TRBJ2-1; d_gene: -; abundance: -; CDR3nt: TGCGCCAGCAGCCACCCCGCAAGGGGGGGGCCCTACAATGAGCAGTTCTTC; CDR3aa: CASSHPARGGPYNEQFF
v_gene: TRBV6-4; j_gene: TRBJ2-2; d_gene: TRBD2; abundance: medium-sized; CDR3nt: TGTGCCAGCAGTGGACTAGCGGACACCGGGGAGCTGTTTTTT; CDR3aa: CASSGLADTGELFF
v_gene: TRBV11-3; j_gene: TRBJ2-1; d_gene: TRBD1; abundance: many; CDR3nt: TGTGCCAGCAGCTTCGGGACAGGGGGAAATGAGCAGTTCTTC; CDR3aa: CASSFGTGGNEQFF
v_gene: TRBV12-1; j_gene: TRBJ2-5; d_gene: -; abundance: few; CDR3nt: TGTGCCAGCAGCCCTAGGGGGGGGCATTGGGAGACCCAGTACTTC; CDR3aa: CASSPRGGHWETQYF
v_gene: TRBV28; j_gene: TRBJ1-5; d_gene: -; abundance: -; CDR3nt: TGTGCCAGCAGTTCGGCGGAGTGGAGCAATCAGCCCCAGCATTTT; CDR3aa: CASSSAEWSNQPQHF
v_gene: TRBV7-2; j_gene: TRBJ1-6; d_gene: -; abundance: -; CDR3nt: TGTGCCAGCAGCTTAGGAGGTCCTTCCTATAATTCACCCCTCCACTTT; CDR3aa: CASSLGGPSYNSPLHF
v_gene: TRBV18; j_gene: TRBJ1-4; d_gene: -; abundance: many; CDR3nt: TGTGCCAGCTCACCACGGCCTCTCCGTGCAACTAATGAAAAACTGTTTTTT; CDR3aa: CASSPRPLRATNEKLFF
v_gene: TRBV19; j_gene: TRBJ2-5; d_gene: -; abundance: -; CDR3nt: TGTGCCAGTAGTGAAGATAAAGAGACCCAGTACTTC; CDR3aa: CASSEDKETQYF
v_gene: TRBV19; j_gene: TRBJ2-3; d_gene: TRBD2; abundance: -; CDR3nt: TGTGCCAGTAGTCCGGGACTAGCGGGAGGGACGTCTCTCACAGATACGCAGTATTTT; CDR3aa: CASSPGLAGGTSLTDTQYF
v_gene: TRBV19; j_gene: TRBJ2-3; d_gene: TRBD2; abundance: -; CDR3nt: TGTGCCAGTAGTAAACGCGGCGGGGGGGCCACAGATACGCAGTATTTT; CDR3aa: CASSKRGGGATDTQYF
v_gene: TRBV10-3; j_gene: TRBJ1-1; d_gene: -; abundance: -; CDR3nt: TGTGCCATCTCCCAGGACAGCCTTATGGCTTTCTTT; CDR3aa: CAISQDSLMAFF
v_gene: TRBV27; j_gene: TRBJ1-2; d_gene: -; abundance: few; CDR3nt: TGTGCCAGCAGTTTAGGGGCAGGGAACGGCTATGGCTACACCTTC; CDR3aa: CASSLGAGNGYGYTF
v_gene: TRBV18; j_gene: TRBJ1-2; d_gene: -; abundance: few; CDR3nt: TGTGCCAGCTCACCCGACCCCGTGGGCTACACCTTC; CDR3aa: CASSPDPVGYTF
v_gene: TRBV10-1; j_gene: TRBJ2-5; d_gene: -; abundance: -; CDR3nt: TGCGCCAGCAGACTAGTAACCCTAGGTGCGGTGAAGGTGGAGACCCAGTACTTC; CDR3aa: CASRLVTLGAVKVETQYF
v_gene: TRBV7-2; j_gene: TRBJ2-1; d_gene: -; abundance: -; CDR3nt: TGTGCCAGCAGCTTAAGACGTAGTATAGCCTACAATGAGCAGTTCTTC; CDR3aa: CASSLRRSIAYNEQFF
v_gene: TRBV15; j_gene: TRBJ1-1; d_gene: -; abundance: few; CDR3nt: TGTGCCACCAGCAGAGAGAAGAGTCCAAACACTGAAGCTTTCTTT; CDR3aa: CATSREKSPNTEAFF
v_gene: TRBV13; j_gene: TRBJ1-3; d_gene: -; abundance: once; CDR3nt: TGTGCCAGCAGCCTCTGGGCTGTCTCTGGAAACACCATATATTTT; CDR3aa: CASSLWAVSGNTIYF
v_gene: TRBV7-6; j_gene: TRBJ1-6; d_gene: -; abundance: -; CDR3nt: TGTGCCAGCAGCTTAACGGGTAATTCACCCCTCCACTTT; CDR3aa: CASSLTGNSPLHF
v_gene: TRBV7-2; j_gene: TRBJ2-1; d_gene: TRBD2; abundance: -; CDR3nt: TGTGCCAGCAGCTTAGCGGGGCGGGGGGGCCGAAATGAGCAGTTCTTC; CDR3aa: CASSLAGRGGRNEQFF
v_gene: TRBV6-5; j_gene: TRBJ1-6; d_gene: -; abundance: -; CDR3nt: TGTGCCAGCAGTCCTGCCGGACAGTCTAATTCACCCCTCCACTTT; CDR3aa: CASSPAGQSNSPLHF
v_gene: TRBV28; j_gene: TRBJ2-1; d_gene: -; abundance: few; CDR3nt: TGTGCCAGCAGTGGACAAAACAATGAGCAGTTCTTC; CDR3aa: CASSGQNNEQFF